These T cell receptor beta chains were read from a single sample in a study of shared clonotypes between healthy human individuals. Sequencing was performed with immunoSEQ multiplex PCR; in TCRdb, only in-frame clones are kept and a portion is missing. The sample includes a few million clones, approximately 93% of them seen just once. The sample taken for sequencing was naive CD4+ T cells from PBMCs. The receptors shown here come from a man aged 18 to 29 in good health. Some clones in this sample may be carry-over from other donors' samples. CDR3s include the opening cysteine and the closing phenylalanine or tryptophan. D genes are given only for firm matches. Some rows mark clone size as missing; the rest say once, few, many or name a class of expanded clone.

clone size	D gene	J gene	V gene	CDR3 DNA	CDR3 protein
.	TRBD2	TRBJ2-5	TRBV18	TGTGCCAGCTCCCCAGCAAGCGGGAGGGAAGAGACCCAGTACTTC	CASSPASGREETQYF
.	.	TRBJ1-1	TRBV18	TGTGCCAGCTCACTACGGTTGAACACTGAAGCTTTCTTT	CASSLRLNTEAFF
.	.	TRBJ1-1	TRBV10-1	TGCGCCAGCAGTGTGCAGGGGCCCACTGAAGCTTTCTTT	CASSVQGPTEAFF
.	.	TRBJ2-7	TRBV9	TGTGCCAGCAGCGCCCATGGGGGAAAGGGTTCCTACGAGCAGTACTTC	CASSAHGGKGSYEQYF
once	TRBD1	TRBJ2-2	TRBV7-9	TGTGCCAGCAGCCCCTTTGACAGGGGAGGAACCGGGGAGCTGTTTTTT	CASSPFDRGGTGELFF
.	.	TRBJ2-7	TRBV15	.	CATSRDRTFGSGQIYEQYF
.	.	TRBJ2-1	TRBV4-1	TGCGCCAGCAGCCAAGATCCGTCCTATGAGCAGTTCTTC	CASSQDPSYEQFF
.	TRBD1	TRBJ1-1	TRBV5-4	TGTGCCAGCAGCTGGGACAGGGGGCTTACTGAAGCTTTCTTT	CASSWDRGLTEAFF
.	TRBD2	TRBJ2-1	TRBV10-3	TGTGCCATAACAGGGACTAGCGGGAGGGCAATCAATGAGCAGTTCTTC	CAITGTSGRAINEQFF
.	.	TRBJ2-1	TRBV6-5	TGTGCCAGCAGTCGGACAGTCTACAATGAGCAGTTCTTC	CASSRTVYNEQFF